The 23 T cell receptor beta chains given below trace back to one sample, sequenced in a study of T cells in Graves' hyperthyroidism and ophthalmopathy. There were TCR beta CDR3 regions amplified from RNA transcripts. HTBI primers were the set used in a first-round RT-PCR of the TCR CDR3. Each CDR3 protein is one row after TCRdb ran MiXCR on the multiplex PCR reads. The sample lists around 190,000 distinct CDR3 sequences; roughly 17% were seen once. The material sequenced was blood. These TCRs come from a woman aged 45-60 years with Graves' hyperthyroidism.

This clonotype occurred many times. This sequence joins TRBV6-1 and TRBJ1-1; perhaps TRBD1 as D (6 bases). The CDR3 has 15 residues. The ends were cut back, 4 bases at V and 2 bases at J, with 14 bases in the middle. CDR1 MNHNS and CDR2 SASEGT come from the germline V gene. For the CDR3, the DNA is TGTGCCAGCAGTGGTCACAGGGACTTTAACACTGAAGCTTTCTTT. Protein sequence: CASSGHRDFNTEAFF.

This clonotype was seen at least ten times. The gene calls are TRBV12-3 or TRBV12-4 and TRBJ1-5; D possibly corresponds to TRBD1 (5 bases). The length of the CDR3 is 15 residues. Trimming removed 2 bases from V and 0 bases from J, with 8 bases in between. The CDR3 loop is CASSLKGNSNQPQHF. CDR3 bases: TGTGCCAGCAGTTTAAAGGGGAATAGCAATCAGCCCCAGCATTTT.

The V gene is TRBV11-2, the J gene TRBJ2-1; D is unclear. This CDR3 comprises 13 residues. CDR1 and CDR2 from the germline V gene are SGHAT and FQNNGV. The V end was cut by 6 bases, the J end by 8 bases, with 14 bases between. This CDR3 is CASSPHWSYEQFF. The DNA of the CDR3 is TGTGCCAGCAGTCCCCATTGGTCGTATGAGCAGTTCTTC. Variable domain in full (rest from reference TRBV11-2 and TRBJ2-1): EAGVAQSPRYKIIEKRQSVAFWCNPISGHATLYWYQQILGQGPKLLIQFQNNGVVDDSQLPKDRFSAERLKGVDSTLKIQPAKLEDSAVYLCASSPHWSYEQFFGPGTRLTVL.

In its sample, this clonotype was seen many times. The J gene is TRBJ2-3, the V gene TRBV14; D call uncertain. CDR1 SGHDN and CDR2 FVKESK come from the germline V gene. Trimming removed 2 bases from V and 6 bases from J, with 12 bases in between. The length of the CDR3 is 14 residues. As DNA, the CDR3 is TGTGCCAGCAGCCAATGGTCTAGAAGTGATACGCAGTATTTT. This encodes CASSQWSRSDTQYF.

J is TRBJ1-1 and V is TRBV19; a possible D gene is TRBD1 (5 bases). CDR1 and CDR2 from the germline V gene are LNHDA and SQIVND (reference sequence). V lost 5 bases and J lost 1, with 8 bases in between. The CDR3 covers 13 residues. The CDR3 region has the DNA TGTGCCAGTAGTTGGGGGGGGAACACTGAAGCTTTCTTT. It translates to CASSWGGNTEAFF.

The chain is built from TRBV7-2 and TRBJ2-7; D not resolved. The ends were cut back, 5 bases at V and 3 bases at J, with 23 bases in the middle. Per germline, CDR1 SGHTA and CDR2 FQGNSA. This CDR3 region has 17 residues. The chain's CDR3 is CASSPLGGLGNNYEQYF. The CDR3 DNA reads TGTGCCAGCAGCCCCCTTGGCGGTTTGGGGAATAACTACGAGCAGTACTTC. The full variable domain, completed using reference TRBV7-2 and TRBJ2-7, is GAGVSQSPSNKVTEKGKDVELRCDPISGHTALYWYRQSLGQGLEFLIYFQGNSAPDKSGLPSDRFSAERTGGSVSTLTIQRTQQEDSAVYLCASSPLGGLGNNYEQYFGPGTRLTVT.

This clonotype turned up a few times. The rearrangement joins TRBV12-3 or TRBV12-4 to TRBJ2-1; 8 nucleotides agree with TRBD1. The V gene end was trimmed by 3 bases and the J gene end by 1 base; junction bases not matched to a gene: 5. The CDR3 is made up of 16 amino acids. The chain's CDR3 is CASSFPQGASYNEQFF. The CDR3 DNA sequence: TGTGCCAGCAGTTTCCCCCAGGGGGCTTCCTACAATGAGCAGTTCTTC.

This clonotype showed up many times. The CDR3 spells CASSLDSWEAFF. The CDR3 coding sequence is TGTGCCAGCAGCTTGGACAGCTGGGAAGCTTTCTTT. J is TRBJ1-1 and V is TRBV5-6; D gene unclear. The V end was cut by 0 bases, the J end by 8 bases, with 8 bases between. CDR1 is SGHDT, CDR2 YYEEEE, per germline. CDR3 length: 12 amino acids.

This clonotype was picked up many times. The chain recombines TRBV4-1 with TRBJ2-1; 8 nucleotides match TRBD2. The CDR3 has 15 amino acids. Looked up from germline, CDR1 is MGHRA and CDR2 is YSYEKL. Trimming took 2 bases from V and 4 from J; bases not matched to a gene: 4. In DNA form, the CDR3 reads TGCGCCAGCAGCCAACTCGGACTAGCTTACAATGAGCAGTTCTTC. This sequence encodes CASSQLGLAYNEQFF.

This clonotype was seen more than once but under ten times. The genes are TRBV7-2 and TRBJ1-5; 8 bases align to TRBD1. Trimming at V came to 8 bases and at J to 7 bases, leaving 13 bases not matched to a gene. The CDR3 length is 15 residues. CDR1 and CDR2 from the germline V gene are SGHTA and FQGNSA. The CDR3, as DNA: TGTGCCAGCGGCCCTGGACAGGGTGAGGGGCAGCCCCAGCATTTT. Translation: CASGPGQGEGQPQHF.

This clonotype was recorded at least ten times. This rearrangement joins TRBV4-1 to TRBJ2-7, with 9 nucleotides matching TRBD1. The CDR3 is 14 residues long. Looked up from germline, CDR1 is MGHRA and CDR2 is YSYEKL. The trim removed 5 bases at V and 6 bases at J, leaving 8 bases unmatched. The DNA for the CDR3 is TGCGCCAGCAGCAGGACAGGGGATCGGTTCGAGCAGTACTTC. Translating gives CASSRTGDRFEQYF.

This clonotype was recorded a few times. V and J are TRBV19 and TRBJ1-1; unclear D gene. The length of the CDR3 is 12 residues. Germline CDR1 and CDR2: LNHDA and SQIVND (reference sequence). The V and J ends lost 3 bases and 5 bases respectively, with 7 bases between them. The CDR3 DNA reads TGTGCCAGTAGTATGACGAGAACTGAAGCTTTCTTT. As protein: CASSMTRTEAFF.

This clonotype was recorded at least ten times. V usage is TRBV3-1 and J usage is TRBJ1-2; tentatively, D is TRBD1 (5 bases). The V and J ends lost 1 base and 5 bases respectively, with 11 bases between them. CDR1 is LGHDT, CDR2 YNNKEL, per germline (reference sequence). This CDR3 spans 14 amino acids. The DNA of the CDR3 is TGTGCCAGCAGCCAAGTTCAGGGAGGGTATGGCTACACCTTC. Translating gives CASSQVQGGYGYTF.

This clonotype was recorded at least ten times. The rearrangement joins TRBV30 to TRBJ2-7, with 12 bases lining up with TRBD2. Unmatched junction bases numbered 13, after V lost 0 bases and J lost 1 base. Germline values: CDR1 GTSNPN, CDR2 SVGIG (reference sequence). The CDR3 consists of 19 residues. As DNA, the CDR3 is TGTGCCTGGAGTGTTTTTGCGGCTATGGGGACTAGCGGGTCCTACGAGCAGTACTTC. It encodes CAWSVFAAMGTSGSYEQYF.

The chain is built from TRBV7-3 and TRBJ2-7, with TRBD2 matching over 11 bases. V lost 3 bases, J lost 7 bases, and 11 bases stayed unmatched. The CDR3 length is 16 residues. The germline V gene encodes CDR1 SGHTA and CDR2 FQGTGA. The CDR3 loop reads CASSLRPTSGIQEQYF. The CDR3 nucleotides are TGTGCCAGCAGCTTGAGACCGACTAGCGGGATTCAGGAGCAGTACTTC.

This clonotype was observed a few times. The CDR3 sequence: CASGRRHRSNEQFF. In DNA form, the CDR3 reads TGTGCTAGTGGTAGAAGACACCGGTCCAATGAGCAGTTCTTC. This chain connects TRBV12-5 to TRBJ2-1; D is unclear. The CDR3 runs 14 residues. The germline CDR1 and CDR2 sequences are LGHNT and FRNRAP. The V and J ends lost 5 bases and 6 bases respectively, with 14 bases between them. Filled out from reference TRBV12-5 and TRBJ2-1, the complete variable domain reads DARVTQTPRHKVTEMGQEVTMRCQPILGHNTVFWYRQTMMQGLELLAYFRNRAPLDDSGMPKDRFSAEMPDATLATLKIQPSEPRDSAVYFCASGRRHRSNEQFFGPGTRLTVL.

The chain links TRBV5-5 to TRBJ1-5; D unresolved. This CDR3 has 15 residues. Trimming took 0 bases from V and 4 from J, leaving 11 bases between them. CDR1 and CDR2 (germline): SGHKS, YYEKEE (reference sequence). Here the CDR3 reads CASSLDGDSNQPQHF. CDR3 DNA sequence: TGTGCCAGCAGCTTGGACGGGGATTCTAATCAGCCCCAGCATTTT.

This clonotype was picked up a small number of times. V is TRBV5-1 and J is TRBJ2-7; D unresolved. Germline V lookup: CDR1 SGHRS, CDR2 YFSETQ. The germline V and J ends were trimmed by 4 bases and 0 bases, with 14 bases remaining between them. The CDR3 spans 15 residues. The CDR3 reads CASSPPQPNSYEQYF. Here the CDR3 DNA reads TGCGCCAGCAGCCCCCCGCAGCCTAACTCCTACGAGCAGTACTTC.

This clonotype has just a few counts. The chain is built from TRBV28 and TRBJ1-2; no firm D call. V lost 11 bases, J lost 3 bases, and 10 bases lay in between. The germline V gene has CDR1 MDHEN and CDR2 SYDVKM. This CDR3 is built from 11 residues. The CDR3 DNA sequence: TGTGCCGTTGCCGGACACTATGGCTACACCTTC. This sequence encodes CAVAGHYGYTF.

This clonotype was picked up a small number of times. The chain joins TRBV7-2 to TRBJ2-2, with D tentatively TRBD1 (6 bases). Germline CDR1 is SGHTA and CDR2 is FQGNSA. The ends were cut back, 4 bases at V and 14 bases at J, with 17 bases in the middle. The CDR3 has 13 residues. The CDR3 DNA sequence: TGTGCCAGCAGCTCCCTCCTCACAGGGCGACTGTTTTTT. It is translated as CASSSLLTGRLFF.

This CDR3 reads CASSPIGRAFETQYF. Here the CDR3 DNA reads TGTGCCAGCAGCCCGATCGGGAGGGCCTTTGAGACCCAGTACTTC. The V and J genes are TRBV7-2 and TRBJ2-5, with TRBD2 identical over 8 bases. CDR1 and CDR2 from the germline V gene are SGHTA and FQGNSA. CDR3 length: 15 amino acids. The ends lost 5 bases at V and 5 bases at J; junction bases unmatched: 10.

This sequence joins TRBV20-1 and TRBJ2-1, with 14 bases aligning to TRBD2. Germline lookup yields CDR1 DFQATT and CDR2 SNEGSKA (reference sequence). The trim removed 4 bases at V and 2 bases at J, leaving 13 bases unmatched. The CDR3 is made up of 19 amino acids. The CDR3 here is CSANSERTSGRSPYNEQFF. In nucleotides, the CDR3 is TGCAGTGCTAATTCGGAACGGACTAGCGGGAGGAGTCCCTACAATGAGCAGTTCTTC.

This clonotype was seen many times. J is TRBJ2-1 and V is TRBV5-1; D perhaps matches TRBD2 (5 bases). V lost 4 bases, J lost 2 bases, and 16 bases lay in between. Germline V lookup: CDR1 SGHRS, CDR2 YFSETQ. The CDR3 contains 16 residues. CDR3 DNA: TGCGCCAGCAGCCCGCGGATTAGCGAGGCCTACAATGAGCAGTTCTTC. It codes for CASSPRISEAYNEQFF.